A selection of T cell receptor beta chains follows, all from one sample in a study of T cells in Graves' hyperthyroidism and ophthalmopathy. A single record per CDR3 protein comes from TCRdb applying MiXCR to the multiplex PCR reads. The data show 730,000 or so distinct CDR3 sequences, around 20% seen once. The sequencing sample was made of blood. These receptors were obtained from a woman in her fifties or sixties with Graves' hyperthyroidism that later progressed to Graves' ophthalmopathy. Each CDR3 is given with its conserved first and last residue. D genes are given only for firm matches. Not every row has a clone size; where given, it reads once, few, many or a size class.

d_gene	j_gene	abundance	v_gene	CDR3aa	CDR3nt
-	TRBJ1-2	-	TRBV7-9	CASSFEGYGYTF	TGTGCCAGCAGCTTCGAGGGCTATGGCTACACCTTC
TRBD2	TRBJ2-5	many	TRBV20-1	CSARDAAGGGETQYF	TGCAGTGCTAGAGATGCGGCGGGGGGGGGCGAGACCCAGTACTTC
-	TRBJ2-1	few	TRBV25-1	CASSEPTGLNEQFF	TGTGCCAGCAGTGAGCCCACAGGGCTGAATGAGCAGTTCTTC
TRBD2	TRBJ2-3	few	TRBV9	CASSVGTSGGPSTQYF	TGTGCCAGCAGCGTAGGCACTAGCGGGGGGCCCTCTACGCAGTATTTT
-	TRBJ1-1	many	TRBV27	CASSRSEKGTEAFF	TGTGCCAGCAGTCGGAGTGAGAAGGGCACTGAAGCTTTCTTT
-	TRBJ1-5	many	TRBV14	CASSRDTNQPQHF	TGTGCCAGCAGCAGGGACACCAATCAGCCCCAGCATTTT
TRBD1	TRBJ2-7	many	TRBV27	CASSSPTGPHEQYF	TGTGCCAGCAGTTCACCGACAGGGCCCCACGAGCAGTACTTC
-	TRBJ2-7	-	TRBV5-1	CASVHRAAEQYF	TGCGCCAGCGTTCACAGGGCGGCCGAGCAGTACTTC
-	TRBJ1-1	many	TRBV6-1	CASREAAGNTEAFF	TGTGCCAGCAGGGAAGCGGCCGGAAACACTGAAGCTTTCTTT
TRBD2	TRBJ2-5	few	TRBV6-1	CASSVTQRGKTQYF	TGTGCCAGCTCCGTTACGCAGCGGGGGAAGACCCAGTACTTC
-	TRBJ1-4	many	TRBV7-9	CASTDMAATVAEKLFF	TGTGCCAGCACCGACATGGCCGCGACGGTGGCTGAAAAACTGTTTTTT
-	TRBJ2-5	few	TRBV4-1	CASSQDFPGHYEETQYF	TGCGCCAGCAGCCAAGATTTCCCGGGACACTACGAGGAGACCCAGTACTTC
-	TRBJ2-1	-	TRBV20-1	CSALSRVSAYNEQFF	TGCAGTGCCTTAAGCCGGGTTTCAGCGTACAATGAGCAGTTCTTC
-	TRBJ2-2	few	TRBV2	CASSVGQTNTGELFF	TGTGCCAGCAGTGTCGGACAGACAAACACCGGGGAGCTGTTTTTT
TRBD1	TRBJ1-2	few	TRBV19	CASSVTGGKDYGYTF	TGTGCCAGTAGTGTCACAGGGGGAAAAGACTATGGCTACACCTTC
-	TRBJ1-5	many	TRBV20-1	CSARLQGGGNQPQHF	TGCAGTGCTAGACTACAGGGTGGCGGCAATCAGCCCCAGCATTTT
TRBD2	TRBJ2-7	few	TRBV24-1	CATRGGGDEQYF	TGTGCCACCCGGGGGGGAGGTGACGAGCAGTACTTC
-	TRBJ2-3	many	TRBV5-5	CASSFRTYTDTQYF	TGTGCCAGCAGCTTCAGGACTTACACAGATACGCAGTATTTT
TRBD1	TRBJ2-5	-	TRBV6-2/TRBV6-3	CASSSLTGSKTQYF	TGTGCCAGCAGTTCTCTGACAGGGTCTAAGACCCAGTACTTC
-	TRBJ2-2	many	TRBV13	CASSSWGTGELFF	TGTGCCAGCAGTTCGTGGGGCACCGGGGAGCTGTTTTTT
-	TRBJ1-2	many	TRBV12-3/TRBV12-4	CASSLAILAGSSGYTF	TGTGCCAGCAGTTTAGCGATTTTGGCAGGCAGTAGCGGCTACACCTTC
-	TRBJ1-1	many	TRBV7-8	CASSLVGTDTEAFF	TGTGCCAGCAGCTTAGTGGGGACGGACACTGAAGCTTTCTTT
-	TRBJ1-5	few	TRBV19	CASSTRKGSGQPQHF	TGTGCCAGTAGTACGCGTAAGGGGAGTGGACAGCCCCAGCATTTT
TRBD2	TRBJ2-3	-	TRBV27	CASSLYGIAGDTQYF	TGTGCCAGCAGTTTATACGGAATAGCGGGAGATACGCAGTATTTT
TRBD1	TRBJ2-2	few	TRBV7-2	CASSLRDRVTGELFF	TGTGCCAGCAGCTTACGAGACAGGGTCACCGGGGAGCTGTTTTTT
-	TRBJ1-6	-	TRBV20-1	CSARDYRRSYNSPLHF	TGCAGTGCTAGAGATTACCGGAGGTCCTATAATTCACCCCTCCACTTT
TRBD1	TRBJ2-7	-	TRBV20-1	CSARGGGDRASNEQYF	TGCAGTGCTAGAGGGGGAGGGGACAGGGCAAGCAACGAGCAGTACTTC
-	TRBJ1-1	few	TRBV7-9	CASSRGMGIEAFF	TGTGCCAGCAGCAGGGGCATGGGGATTGAAGCTTTCTTT
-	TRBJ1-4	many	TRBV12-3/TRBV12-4	CASSSERGEKLFF	TGTGCCAGCAGTTCGGAGCGGGGAGAAAAACTGTTTTTT
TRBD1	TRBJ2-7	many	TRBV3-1	CASSPRDRPYEQYF	TGTGCCAGCAGCCCCCGGGACAGGCCCTACGAGCAGTACTTC
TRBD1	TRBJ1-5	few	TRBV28	CASGEDRVTQPQHF	TGTGCCAGCGGAGAGGACAGGGTTACTCAGCCCCAGCATTTT
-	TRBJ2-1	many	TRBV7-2	CASSPPGEQFF	TGTGCCAGCAGCCCCCCTGGGGAGCAGTTCTTC
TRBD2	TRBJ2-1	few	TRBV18	CASSPPGGSGLREQFF	TGTGCCAGCTCACCACCGGGAGGGAGTGGACTTCGGGAGCAGTTCTTC
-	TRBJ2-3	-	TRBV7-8	CASSSWGAADTQYF	TGTGCCAGCAGCTCGTGGGGCGCCGCAGATACGCAGTATTTT
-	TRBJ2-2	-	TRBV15	CATSPRLTGELFF	TGTGCCACCAGCCCCCGTTTAACCGGGGAGCTGTTTTTT
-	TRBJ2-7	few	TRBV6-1	CASSPGLSYGQYF	TGTGCCAGCAGCCCGGGGCTCTCCTACGGGCAGTACTTC
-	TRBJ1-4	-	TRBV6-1	CASSELRAGATNEKLFF	TGTGCCAGCAGTGAACTCCGGGCGGGGGCAACTAATGAAAAACTGTTTTTT
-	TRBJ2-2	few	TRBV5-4	CASSPTGFRTGELFF	TGTGCCAGCAGTCCTACAGGGTTCCGCACCGGGGAGCTGTTTTTT
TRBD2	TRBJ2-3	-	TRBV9	CASSTQRGGQRDTQYF	TGTGCCAGCAGCACCCAGCGGGGGGGCCAGAGAGATACGCAGTATTTT
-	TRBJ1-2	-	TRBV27	CASSEIGVYGYTF	TGTGCCAGCTCGGAAATAGGGGTTTATGGCTACACCTTC
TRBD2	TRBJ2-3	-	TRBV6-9	CASSYSRTADEVLAGGPQTDTQYF	TGTGCCAGCAGTTATTCAAGGACAGCCGATGAGGTACTAGCGGGGGGGCCACAGACAGATACGCAGTATTTT
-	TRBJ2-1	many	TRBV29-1	CSVDALNEQFF	TGCAGCGTTGATGCTCTCAATGAGCAGTTCTTC
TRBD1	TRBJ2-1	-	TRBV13	CASSSPTGRFVLETQFF	TGTGCCAGCAGCTCCCCGACAGGGAGATTTGTTTTGGAGACCCAGTTCTTC
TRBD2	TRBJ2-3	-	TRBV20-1	CSARGLAGGARGDTQYF	TGCAGTGCCCGGGGACTAGCGGGGGGGGCCCGGGGGGATACGCAGTATTTT
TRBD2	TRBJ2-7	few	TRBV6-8	CASSNSGGYDRYEQYF	TGTGCCAGCAGCAATAGCGGGGGGTATGACCGGTACGAGCAGTACTTC
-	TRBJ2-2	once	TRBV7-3	CASSLTRQGGYEQYFGPVGELFF	-
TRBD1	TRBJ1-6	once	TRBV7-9	CASSFPTGASYNSPLHF	TGTGCCAGCAGCTTCCCGACAGGGGCGTCCTATAATTCACCCCTCCACTTT